This T cell receptor (beta chain) originates from a study of blood T cell repertoires in COVID-19. Study overall: Researchers got acute and convalescent COVID-19 samples from the United States, Italy and Spain.

Assignment of participants to cohorts was predicated upon participant-reported clinical history. Two negative PCRs, clearance, or symptom resolution characterized the recovered Cohort 3 donors. Generated by immunoSEQ multiplex PCR, the TCRdb table keeps only in-frame clones and is missing some. The table includes fewer than 250,000 clones, 87% detected once. The V segment lost 2 bases and the J segment 3 bases; nucleotides outside the gene matches: 7. Germline lookup yields CDR1 SGHDT and CDR2 YYEEEE. This CDR3 comprises 15 residues. J is TRBJ1-1 and V is TRBV5-6, with 7 bases aligning to TRBD1. This receptor was taken from a man aged 25 to 40 who had recovered from COVID-19. Sequences were obtained from PBMCs or T cells enriched from blood (not recorded which). CDR3 sequence: CASSLLDRTHTEAFF. The CDR3 DNA reads as TGTGCCAGCAGCTTATTGGACAGGACACACACTGAAGCTTTCTTT.